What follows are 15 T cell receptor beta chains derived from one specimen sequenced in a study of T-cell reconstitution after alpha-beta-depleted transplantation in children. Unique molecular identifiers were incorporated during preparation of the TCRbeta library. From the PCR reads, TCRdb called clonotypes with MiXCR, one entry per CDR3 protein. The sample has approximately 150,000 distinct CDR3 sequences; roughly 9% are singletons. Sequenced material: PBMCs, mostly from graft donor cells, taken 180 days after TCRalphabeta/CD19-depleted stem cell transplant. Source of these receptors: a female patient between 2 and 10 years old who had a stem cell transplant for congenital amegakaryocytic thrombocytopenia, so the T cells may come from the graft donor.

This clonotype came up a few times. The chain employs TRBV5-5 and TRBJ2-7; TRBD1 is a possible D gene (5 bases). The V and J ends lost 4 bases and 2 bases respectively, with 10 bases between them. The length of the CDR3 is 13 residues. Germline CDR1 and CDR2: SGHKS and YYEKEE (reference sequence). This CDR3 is CASSPREAYEQYF. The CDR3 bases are TGTGCCAGCAGCCCCAGGGAAGCCTACGAGCAGTACTTC.

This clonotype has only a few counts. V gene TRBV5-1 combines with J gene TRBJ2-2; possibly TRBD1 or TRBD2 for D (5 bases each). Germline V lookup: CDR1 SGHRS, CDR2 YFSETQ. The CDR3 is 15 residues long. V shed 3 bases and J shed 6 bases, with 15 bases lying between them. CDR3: CASSSGTGESGELFF. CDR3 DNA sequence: TGCGCCAGCAGCTCCGGGACCGGGGAATCCGGGGAGCTGTTTTTT.

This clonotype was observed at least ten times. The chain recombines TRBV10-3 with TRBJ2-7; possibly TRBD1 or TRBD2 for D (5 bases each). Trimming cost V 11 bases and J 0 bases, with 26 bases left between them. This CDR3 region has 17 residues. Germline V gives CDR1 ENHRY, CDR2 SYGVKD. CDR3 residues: CAAQGLQGGGSSYEQYF. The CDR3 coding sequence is TGTGCCGCTCAAGGACTTCAGGGCGGAGGAAGCTCCTACGAGCAGTACTTC.

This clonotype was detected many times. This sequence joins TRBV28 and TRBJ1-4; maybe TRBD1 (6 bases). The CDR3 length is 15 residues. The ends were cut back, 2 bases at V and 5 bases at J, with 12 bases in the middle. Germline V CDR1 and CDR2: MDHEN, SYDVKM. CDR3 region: CASSLITGLNEKLFF. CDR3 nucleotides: TGTGCCAGCAGTTTAATTACAGGGCTAAATGAAAAACTGTTTTTT.

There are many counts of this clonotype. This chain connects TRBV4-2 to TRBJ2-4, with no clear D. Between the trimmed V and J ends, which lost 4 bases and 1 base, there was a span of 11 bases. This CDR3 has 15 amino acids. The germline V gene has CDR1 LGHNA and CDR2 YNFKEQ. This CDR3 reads CASSPESVAKNIQYF. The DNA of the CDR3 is TGTGCCAGCAGCCCCGAATCGGTGGCCAAAAACATTCAGTACTTC.

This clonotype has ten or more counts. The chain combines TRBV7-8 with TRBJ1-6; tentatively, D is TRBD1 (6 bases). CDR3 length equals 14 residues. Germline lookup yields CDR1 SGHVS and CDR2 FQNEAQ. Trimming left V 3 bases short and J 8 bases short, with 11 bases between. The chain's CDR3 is CASSFQGSDSPLHF. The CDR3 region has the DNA TGTGCCAGCAGCTTTCAGGGGTCGGATTCACCCCTCCACTTT.

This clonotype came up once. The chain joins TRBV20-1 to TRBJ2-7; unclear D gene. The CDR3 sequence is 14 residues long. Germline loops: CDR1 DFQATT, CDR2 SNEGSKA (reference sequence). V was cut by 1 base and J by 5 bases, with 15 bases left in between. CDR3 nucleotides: TGCAGTGCTAGAGGGCCTAGTAATAGGCACGAGCAGTACTTC. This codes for CSARGPSNRHEQYF.

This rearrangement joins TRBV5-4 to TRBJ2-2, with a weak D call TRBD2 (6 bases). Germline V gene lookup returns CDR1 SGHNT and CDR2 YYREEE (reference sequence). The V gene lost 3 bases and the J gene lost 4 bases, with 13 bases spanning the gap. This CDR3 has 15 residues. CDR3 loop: CASSWGLSSTGELFF. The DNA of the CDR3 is TGTGCCAGCAGCTGGGGACTCTCCTCCACCGGGGAGCTGTTTTTT.

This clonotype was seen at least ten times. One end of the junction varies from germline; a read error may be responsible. Here the CDR3 reads CSSSVEPSGRAHEQFF. Written as DNA, the CDR3 is TGTTCCAGCAGCGTAGAGCCTAGCGGGAGGGCTCATGAGCAGTTCTTC. This rearrangement joins TRBV9 to TRBJ2-1, with 12 bases lining up with TRBD2. CDR1 is SGDLS, CDR2 YYNGEE, per germline. The CDR3 has 16 residues.

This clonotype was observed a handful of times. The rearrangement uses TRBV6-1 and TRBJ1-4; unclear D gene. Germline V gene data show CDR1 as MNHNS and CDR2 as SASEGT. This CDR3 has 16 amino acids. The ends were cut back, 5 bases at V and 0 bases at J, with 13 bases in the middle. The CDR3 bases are TGTGCCAGCAGTCCTTGGACGGCAGCAACTAATGAAAAACTGTTTTTT. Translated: CASSPWTAATNEKLFF.

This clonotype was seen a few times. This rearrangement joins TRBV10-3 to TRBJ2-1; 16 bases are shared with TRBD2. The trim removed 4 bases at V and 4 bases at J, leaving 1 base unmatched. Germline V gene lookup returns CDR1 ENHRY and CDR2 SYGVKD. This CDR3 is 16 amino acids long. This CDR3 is CAISGGLAGGYNEQFF. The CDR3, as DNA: TGTGCCATCAGTGGGGGACTAGCGGGAGGGTACAATGAGCAGTTCTTC.

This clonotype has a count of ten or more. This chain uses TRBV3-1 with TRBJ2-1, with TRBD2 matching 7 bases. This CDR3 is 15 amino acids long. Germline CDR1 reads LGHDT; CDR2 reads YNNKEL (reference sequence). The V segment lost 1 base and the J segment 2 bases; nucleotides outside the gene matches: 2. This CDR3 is CASSQASGAYNEQFF. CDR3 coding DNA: TGTGCCAGCAGCCAAGCTAGCGGCGCCTACAATGAGCAGTTCTTC.

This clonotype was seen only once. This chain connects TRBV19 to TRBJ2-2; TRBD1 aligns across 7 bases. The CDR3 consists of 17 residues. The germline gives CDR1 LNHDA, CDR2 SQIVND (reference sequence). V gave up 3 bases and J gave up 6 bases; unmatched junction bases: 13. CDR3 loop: CASSMPLKTGSPGELFF. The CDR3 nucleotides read TGTGCCAGTAGTATGCCCCTTAAGACAGGGAGTCCCGGGGAGCTGTTTTTT.

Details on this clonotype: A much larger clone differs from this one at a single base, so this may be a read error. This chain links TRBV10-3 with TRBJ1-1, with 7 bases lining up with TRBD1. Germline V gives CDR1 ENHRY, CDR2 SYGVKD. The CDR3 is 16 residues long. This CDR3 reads CAISRTQGPLNTEVFF. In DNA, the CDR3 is TGTGCCATCAGTAGAACACAGGGGCCTCTGAACACTGAAGTTTTCTTT.

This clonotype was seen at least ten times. The CDR3 reads CASSQNTGELFF. As DNA, the CDR3 is TGTGCCAGCAGCCAGAACACCGGGGAGCTGTTTTTT. This rearrangement joins TRBV3-1 to TRBJ2-2; no firm D call. Trimming removed 3 bases at V and 1 base at J, with 0 bases between. Looked up from germline, CDR1 is LGHDT and CDR2 is YNNKEL (reference sequence). The CDR3 covers 12 residues.